A single sample is the source of the 28 T cell receptor beta chains below, sequenced in a study of T-cell reconstitution after alpha-beta-depleted transplantation in children. Unique molecular identifiers were used to barcode this TCRbeta library. TCRdb fed the PCR reads into MiXCR, producing one record per CDR3 protein. Found here are about 610,000 distinct CDR3 sequences, roughly a tenth of them singletons; the top ten hold approximately 4.1%. Specimen: PBMCs from the stem cell graft donor, collected from the stem cell graft. The source of these receptors is a human donor who donated a stem cell graft to a child with acute myeloid leukemia.

The V gene is TRBV7-8, the J gene TRBJ2-5; D may be TRBD2 (5 bases). Germline lookup yields CDR1 SGHVS and CDR2 FQNEAQ. The CDR3 contains 16 residues. V lost 5 bases and J 7 bases, leaving 23 bases between the germline ends. CDR3 in amino acids: CASSPSDTLIRGTQYF. As DNA, the CDR3 is TGTGCCAGCAGCCCCAGTGATACCCTCATTCGGGGGACCCAGTACTTC. The whole variable domain, filled in from reference TRBV7-8 and TRBJ2-5, reads GAGVSQSPRYKVAKRGQDVALRCDPISGHVSLFWYQQALGQGPEFLTYFQNEAQLDKSGLPSDRFFAERPEGSVSTLKIQRTQQEDSAVYLCASSPSDTLIRGTQYFGPGTRLLVL.

The chain joins TRBV20-1 to TRBJ1-5; 9 bases map to TRBD1. Germline assignment: CDR1 DFQATT and CDR2 SNEGSKA (reference sequence). The J segment lost 0 bases and the V segment lost 4 bases, leaving 7 bases of the junction unmatched. The CDR3 runs to 16 residues. The CDR3 DNA reads as TGCAGTGCTATAGGACAGGGGCGGGGTAGCAATCAGCCCCAGCATTTT. Residues: CSAIGQGRGSNQPQHF.

The V and J genes are TRBV3-1 and TRBJ2-1, with 7 bases that match TRBD1. Germline V gene data show CDR1 as LGHDT and CDR2 as YNNKEL (reference sequence). The length of the CDR3 is 14 residues. J lost 8 bases, V lost 3 bases, and 7 bases had no gene match. CDR3 sequence reads: CASSQRGLRHEQFF. In nucleotides, the CDR3 is TGTGCCAGCAGCCAGAGGGGGCTTCGGCATGAGCAGTTCTTC.

V gene TRBV20-1 combines with J gene TRBJ1-5, with a tentative D call TRBD1 (6 bases). This CDR3 spans 16 amino acids. V shed 3 bases and J shed 5 bases, with 20 bases lying between them. Germline values: CDR1 DFQATT, CDR2 SNEGSKA (reference sequence). As DNA, the CDR3 is TGCAGTGCTAGGGGGGCCCGGGGGGGTTGGGATCAGCCCCAGCATTTT. This encodes CSARGARGGWDQPQHF.

This clonotype showed up many times. V usage is TRBV7-3 and J usage is TRBJ1-1; unclear D gene. V lost 5 bases to trimming and J lost 1 base, with 11 bases between them. The CDR3 runs to 14 residues. Germline V gives CDR1 SGHTA, CDR2 FQGTGA. CDR3 bases: TGTGCCAGCAGCACCGAGACGGGGAACACTGAAGCTTTCTTT. Encoded protein: CASSTETGNTEAFF.

This clonotype appeared many times. The chain couples TRBV12-3 or TRBV12-4 to TRBJ2-1; the match to TRBD2 covers 11 bases. V trimming: 5 bases; J trimming: 9 bases; junction bases outside the gene matches: 12. This CDR3 has 16 amino acids. The CDR3 bases are TGTGCCAGCAGTCAAGGGACTAGCGGCCACTCGGGTGAGCAGTTCTTC. As protein: CASSQGTSGHSGEQFF.

V usage is TRBV11-1 and J usage is TRBJ2-1; 8 positions agree with TRBD2. The V gene's germline CDR1 is SGHAT and CDR2 FQDESV (reference sequence). The CDR3 totals 19 residues. Trimming at V came to 5 bases and at J to 1 base, leaving 16 bases not matched to a gene. Here the CDR3 reads CASSPRAGELSVSYNEQFF. The CDR3, as DNA: TGTGCCAGCAGCCCTAGAGCGGGAGAACTCTCTGTGTCCTACAATGAGCAGTTCTTC.

The chain links TRBV28 to TRBJ2-7; D possibly corresponds to TRBD1 (6 bases). Per the germline V gene, CDR1 is MDHEN and CDR2 is SYDVKM. V lost 6 bases to trimming and J lost 4 bases, with 19 bases between them. This CDR3 region has 15 residues. The CDR3 nucleotides are TGTGCCAGCAGCTCTCAGGGGCCCCCAGGGTACGAGCAGTACTTC. Translated: CASSSQGPPGYEQYF.

This clonotype was seen repeatedly, ten times or more. J is TRBJ1-4 and V is TRBV20-1; D ambiguous. The CDR3 contains 12 residues. Trimming cost V 0 bases and J 6 bases, with 5 bases left between them. Germline V gene sequence: CDR1 DFQATT, CDR2 SNEGSKA (reference sequence). The CDR3 nucleotides are TGCAGTGCTAGAGAATTGGATGAAAAACTGTTTTTT. Residues: CSARELDEKLFF.

The V gene is TRBV4-3, the J gene TRBJ2-1; TRBD1 matches at 8 bases. The CDR3 is 16 residues long. Losses at the gene ends were 0 bases for V and 3 bases for J; bases not matched to a gene: 4. Germline CDR1 is LGHNA and CDR2 is YSLEER. The CDR3 bases are TGCGCCAGCAGCCAAGAGGTAGGACAGGGCTACAATGAGCAGTTCTTC. The encoded protein is CASSQEVGQGYNEQFF.

The chain links TRBV6-2 or TRBV6-3 to TRBJ2-1; D not resolved. V lost 7 bases to trimming and J lost 6 bases, with 10 bases between them. The CDR3 totals 12 residues. Germline CDR1 is MNHEY and CDR2 is SVGEGT. CDR3 in amino acids: CASIRPPNEQFF. The CDR3 nucleotides are TGTGCCAGCATAAGGCCTCCCAATGAGCAGTTCTTC.

This clonotype has a handful of counts. The chain employs TRBV7-9 and TRBJ1-1; D is uncertain. The CDR3 contains 13 residues. Per germline, CDR1 SEHNR and CDR2 FQNEAQ (reference sequence). V lost 6 bases, J lost 2 bases, and 10 bases lay in between. Written as DNA, the CDR3 is TGTGCCAGCAGACACCCAAGCAACACTGAAGCTTTCTTT. Translation: CASRHPSNTEAFF.

This clonotype was seen only a few times. V and J are TRBV27 and TRBJ2-1; D unresolved. This CDR3 is built from 12 residues. CDR1 and CDR2 (germline): MNHEY, SMNVEV (reference sequence). Trimming cost V 5 bases and J 6 bases, with 8 bases left between them. The CDR3 DNA reads TGTGCCAGCAGTCGGACCCTCAATGAGCAGTTCTTC. Protein product: CASSRTLNEQFF.

The chain couples TRBV20-1 to TRBJ2-4, with a possible D match to TRBD1 (5 bases). Between the trimmed V and J ends, which lost 3 bases and 1 base, there was a span of 13 bases. The CDR3 is 15 residues long. Germline V gene lookup returns CDR1 DFQATT and CDR2 SNEGSKA (reference sequence). CDR3 protein: CSARDIRLAKNIQYF. In DNA, the CDR3 is TGCAGTGCTAGGGACATACGTCTGGCCAAAAACATTCAGTACTTC.

In regard to this clonotype: A much larger clone is a single base away; this may be a read error. The CDR3 ends on some other residue instead of the conserved phenylalanine or tryptophan, so this is likely a read error. The gene calls are TRBV12-3 or TRBV12-4 and TRBJ2-7; no clear D. V gave up 2 bases and J gave up 6 bases, with 5 bases separating them. The CDR3 totals 11 residues. The CDR3 DNA reads TGTGCCAGCAGTTTAATCGGCGAGCAGTACTCC. It codes for CASSLIGEQYS.

This clonotype has at least ten counts. This chain uses TRBV7-6 with TRBJ2-3; 9 bases align to TRBD2. Germline CDR1 and CDR2: SGHVS and FNYEAQ. The trim removed 6 bases at V and 5 bases at J, leaving 9 bases unmatched. This CDR3 has 15 amino acids. The CDR3 loop is CASRTGTSQGDTQYF. The CDR3 coding sequence is TGTGCCAGCAGGACCGGGACTAGCCAGGGAGATACGCAGTATTTT.

The J gene is TRBJ2-3, the V gene TRBV12-3 or TRBV12-4, with TRBD2 as a possible D gene (5 bases). This CDR3 contains 15 residues. With 6 bases removed from V and 4 bases from J, the gap between germline ends came to 17 bases. The CDR3 spells CASRPRAGSPDTQYF. In DNA, the CDR3 is TGTGCCAGCAGACCACGGGCGGGTTCCCCAGATACGCAGTATTTT.

This clonotype has just a few counts. This CDR3 reads CASSRPGLAGVLGEETQYF. In nucleotides, the CDR3 is TGTGCCAGCAGCCGGCCAGGGCTAGCGGGAGTATTGGGGGAAGAGACCCAGTACTTC. The chain employs TRBV7-8 and TRBJ2-5; 10 positions match TRBD2. The CDR3 runs to 19 residues. V lost 5 bases and J lost 3; bases outside the gene matches: 18. Germline CDR1 SGHVS, CDR2 FQNEAQ.

This clonotype was observed a few times. The chain combines TRBV5-4 with TRBJ2-1, with 10 bases matching TRBD2. V was pared by 4 bases and J by 5 bases, with 6 bases of the junction left unmatched. The CDR3 runs 15 residues. Germline V gene sequence: CDR1 SGHNT, CDR2 YYREEE (reference sequence). This CDR3 is CASSLSGRQDNEQFF. Written as DNA, the CDR3 is TGTGCCAGCAGCCTTAGCGGGAGGCAAGACAATGAGCAGTTCTTC. Complete variable domain (other parts from reference TRBV5-4 and TRBJ2-1): ETGVTQSPTHLIKTRGQQVTLRCSSQSGHNTVSWYQQALGQGPQFIFQYYREEENGRGNFPPRFSGLQFPNYSSELNVNALELDDSALYLCASSLSGRQDNEQFFGPGTRLTVL.

The chain links TRBV29-1 to TRBJ2-7; no clear D. Deletions cut 3 bases from V and 0 bases from J, with 12 bases between. From germline, CDR1 is SQVTM and CDR2 ANQGSEA. The CDR3 runs to 14 residues. CDR3 in amino acids: CSVEAAGSSYEQYF. DNA for the CDR3: TGCAGCGTTGAGGCGGCAGGCAGCTCCTACGAGCAGTACTTC.

This clonotype appeared a few times. The chain employs TRBV7-2 and TRBJ2-3; TRBD2 agrees at 7 bases. In germline, CDR1 is SGHTA, CDR2 FQGNSA. V lost 4 bases to trimming and J lost 2 bases; unmatched junction nucleotides: 15. The CDR3 sequence is 18 residues long. The CDR3 bases are TGTGCCAGCAGCTCCCGCGATACTAGCGTGGTTCTCACAGATACGCAGTATTTT. Its translation is CASSSRDTSVVLTDTQYF.

This clonotype was counted ten times or more. The V gene is TRBV28, the J gene TRBJ2-7; D perhaps matches TRBD1 (6 bases). The germline V gene encodes CDR1 MDHEN and CDR2 SYDVKM. V shed 4 bases and J shed 3 bases, with 13 bases lying between them. The length of the CDR3 is 14 residues. CDR3: CASSSGTSIYEQYF. The DNA for the CDR3 is TGTGCCAGCAGTTCCGGGACATCTATCTACGAGCAGTACTTC.

This clonotype was seen at least ten times. The V and J genes are TRBV20-1 and TRBJ1-5; unclear D gene. The CDR3 has 14 residues. The V end was cut by 3 bases, the J end by 0 bases, with 9 bases between. Germline CDR1 reads DFQATT; CDR2 reads SNEGSKA (reference sequence). The CDR3, as DNA: TGCAGTGCTAGGGTGCCTAATAGCAATCAGCCCCAGCATTTT. This translates into CSARVPNSNQPQHF.

This clonotype was picked up a small number of times. The chain combines TRBV4-3 with TRBJ2-3; 8 bases agree with TRBD2. The CDR3 is made up of 17 amino acids. Germline assignment: CDR1 LGHNA and CDR2 YSLEER. The V gene end was trimmed by 0 bases and the J gene end by 5 bases; junction bases not matched to a gene: 10. The CDR3 sequence: CASSQDRSGTYGDTQYF. CDR3 nucleotides: TGCGCCAGCAGCCAAGATCGTAGCGGGACCTACGGAGATACGCAGTATTTT.

This clonotype was observed a few times. The chain has TRBV12-3 or TRBV12-4 and TRBJ2-1; 16 bases are shared with TRBD2. V was clipped by 3 bases and J by 8 bases; unmatched bases: 4. CDR3 length equals 16 residues. Here the CDR3 reads CASSFTGLAGGDEQFF. The CDR3 nucleotides are TGTGCCAGCAGTTTCACGGGACTAGCGGGGGGGGATGAGCAGTTCTTC.

This clonotype was seen more than once but under ten times. This sequence joins TRBV11-2 and TRBJ2-3; D assignment may be TRBD1 or TRBD2 (5 bases each). Trimming left V 5 bases short and J 4 bases short, with 16 bases between. The germline gives CDR1 SGHAT, CDR2 FQNNGV. CDR3 size: 15 residues. The CDR3 loop is CASSPAVGVSDTQYF. CDR3 DNA sequence: TGTGCCAGCAGCCCAGCGGTAGGGGTGTCAGATACGCAGTATTTT.

Ten or more counts support this clonotype. The chain uses TRBV15 and TRBJ2-7, with D unresolved. Germline loops: CDR1 LNHNV, CDR2 YYDKDF (reference sequence). V was clipped by 9 bases and J by 0 bases, with 12 bases between them. This CDR3 has 13 residues. CDR3 DNA: TGTGCCACGCAGACTGTGAGCTCCTACGAGCAGTACTTC. Protein product: CATQTVSSYEQYF.

This clonotype was observed at least ten times. This chain joins TRBV6-5 and TRBJ2-7, with D possibly TRBD1 on 5 matching bases. Germline V gene lookup returns CDR1 MNHEY and CDR2 SVGAGI. The CDR3 is 15 amino acids. The V and J ends lost 2 bases and 1 base respectively, with 12 bases between them. The CDR3: CASSYGRGPSYEQYF. The CDR3 DNA reads TGTGCCAGCAGTTACGGAAGGGGCCCTTCCTACGAGCAGTACTTC.